Listed below are T cell receptor beta chains from one sample, sequenced in a study of cytomegalovirus exposure and HLA in healthy donors. Assay used: immunoSEQ multiplex PCR; TCRdb lists only in-frame clones, some missing. This table has 130,000 to 150,000 clones, approximately 84% appearing once. Sequencing was done on a sample of PBMCs. These TCRs come from a woman aged 60 to 75 in good health and CMV-seropositive. CDR3s include the opening cysteine and the closing phenylalanine or tryptophan. D genes are given only for firm matches. The size of a clone is reported for some rows only, either as once, few or many, or as a class for expanded clones.

TRBJ2-7	TRBV9	NA	NA	CASSVDGATYEQYF	TGTGCCAGCAGCGTAGATGGGGCCACCTACGAGCAGTACTTC
TRBJ2-7	TRBV7-3	NA	TRBD2	CASSPGLAGVDEQYF	TGTGCCAGCAGCCCGGGACTAGCGGGAGTGGACGAGCAGTACTTC
TRBJ2-3	TRBV4-3	NA	TRBD2	CASSQRTSGGEVDTQYF	TGCGCCAGCAGCCAAAGGACTAGCGGAGGGGAGGTAGATACGCAGTATTTT
TRBJ2-1	TRBV9	NA	TRBD2	CASSVAQGLAGRWEQFF	TGTGCCAGCAGCGTAGCCCAGGGACTAGCGGGGAGGTGGGAGCAGTTCTTC
TRBJ1-2	TRBV19	NA	TRBD1	CASSAGTGGGYGYTF	TGTGCCAGTAGTGCAGGGACAGGGGGAGGCTATGGCTACACCTTC
TRBJ2-7	TRBV2	NA	NA	CASSASGIEQYF	TGTGCCAGCAGTGCATCGGGGATTGAGCAGTACTTC
TRBJ2-5	TRBV14	NA	TRBD1	CASSAKGALKYF	TGTGCCAGCAGTGCCAAGGGGGCCCTAAAGTACTTC
TRBJ2-5	TRBV27	NA	TRBD2	CASSQAGVSETQYF	TGTGCCAGCAGTCAAGCGGGAGTGAGCGAGACCCAGTACTTC
TRBJ2-7	TRBV11-2	once	NA	CASLADTPYEQYF	TGTGCCAGCTTGGCAGACACCCCCTACGAGCAGTACTTC
TRBJ2-1	TRBV5-1	NA	TRBD2	CASSVTGTSGFNEQFF	TGCGCCAGCAGCGTAACCGGGACTAGCGGCTTCAATGAGCAGTTCTTC
TRBJ2-3	TRBV5-4	once	TRBD1	CASSLNRGFSTSTDTQYF	TGTGCCAGCAGCTTGAACAGGGGGTTTTCCACGAGCACAGATACGCAGTATTTT
TRBJ1-5	TRBV7-2	NA	TRBD1	CASSSRTGFSNQPQHF	TGTGCCAGCAGCTCCCGGACAGGGTTTAGCAATCAGCCCCAGCATTTT
TRBJ2-7	TRBV19	NA	NA	CASKPSLFGEQYF	TGTGCCAGTAAGCCTAGTCTTTTCGGCGAGCAGTACTTC
TRBJ2-7	TRBV13	NA	NA	CASSLAGAYEQYF	TGTGCCAGCAGCTTAGCGGGAGCCTACGAGCAGTACTTC
TRBJ1-4	TRBV28	once	NA	CASSAIGEKLFF	TGTGCCAGCAGTGCCATCGGGGAAAAACTGTTTTTT
TRBJ2-7	TRBV11-2	NA	NA	CASSLTRAGLYEQYF	TGTGCCAGCAGCTTAACTCGCGCGGGCTTGTACGAGCAGTACTTC
TRBJ1-4	TRBV4-1	many	NA	CASSQVQGNNEKLFF	TGCGCCAGCAGCCAAGTTCAGGGAAATAATGAAAAACTGTTTTTT
TRBJ2-3	TRBV4-1	NA	TRBD1	CASSHTPRIQGAPSTDTQYF	TGCGCCAGCAGCCATACTCCTCGTATACAGGGGGCGCCTAGCACAGATACGCAGTATTTT
TRBJ2-7	TRBV6-1	once	NA	CASSESQGRSTYEQYF	TGTGCCAGCAGTGAATCACAGGGACGATCAACCTACGAGCAGTACTTC
TRBJ2-3	TRBV30	NA	NA	CAWSAAWRTDTQYF	TGTGCCTGGAGTGCAGCTTGGCGGACAGATACGCAGTATTTT
TRBJ2-7	TRBV5-1	NA	NA	CASSSGSYEQYF	TGCGCCAGCAGCTCCGGTTCCTACGAGCAGTACTTC
TRBJ2-2	TRBV7-3	NA	TRBD2	CASSALPGLAGDTGELFF	TGTGCCAGCAGCGCCCTACCGGGACTAGCGGGAGATACCGGGGAGCTGTTTTTT